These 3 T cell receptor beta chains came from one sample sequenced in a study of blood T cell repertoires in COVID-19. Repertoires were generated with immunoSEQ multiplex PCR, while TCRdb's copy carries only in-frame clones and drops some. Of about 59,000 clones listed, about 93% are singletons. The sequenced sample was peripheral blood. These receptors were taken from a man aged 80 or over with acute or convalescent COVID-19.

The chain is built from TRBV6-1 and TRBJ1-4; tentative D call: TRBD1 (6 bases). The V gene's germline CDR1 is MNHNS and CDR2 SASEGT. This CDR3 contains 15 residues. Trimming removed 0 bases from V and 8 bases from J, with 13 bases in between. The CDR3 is CASSEAYRVREKLFF. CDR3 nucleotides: TGTGCCAGCAGTGAAGCCTACAGGGTTCGGGAAAAACTGTTTTTT.

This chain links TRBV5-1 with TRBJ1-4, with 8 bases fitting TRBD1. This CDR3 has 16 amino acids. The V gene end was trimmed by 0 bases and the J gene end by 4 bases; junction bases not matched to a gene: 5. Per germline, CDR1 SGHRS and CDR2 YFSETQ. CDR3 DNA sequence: TGCGCCAGCAGCTTGGTGCAGGGGGCTGGTAATGAAAAACTGTTTTTT. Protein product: CASSLVQGAGNEKLFF.

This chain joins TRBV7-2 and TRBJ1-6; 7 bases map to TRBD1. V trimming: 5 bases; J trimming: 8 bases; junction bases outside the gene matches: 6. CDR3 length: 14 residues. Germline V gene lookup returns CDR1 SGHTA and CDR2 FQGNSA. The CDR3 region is CASSPRQGDSPLHF. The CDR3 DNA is TGTGCCAGCAGCCCGCGACAGGGTGATTCACCCCTCCACTTT. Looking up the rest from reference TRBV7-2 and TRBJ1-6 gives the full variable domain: GAGVSQSPSNKVTEKGKDVELRCDPISGHTALYWYRQSLGQGLEFLIYFQGNSAPDKSGLPSDRFSAERTGGSVSTLTIQRTQQEDSAVYLCASSPRQGDSPLHFGNGTRLTVT.